One and the same sample provided the 24 T cell receptor beta chains below, sequenced in a study of identical twins' blood T cells. One entry per CDR3 protein results from TCRdb running MiXCR on the 5' RACE reads. The table includes 400,000 or so distinct CDR3 sequences, 28% detected once. The source material was PBMCs. The receptors were gathered from a woman aged 18 to 50 in good health.

The chain carries TRBV14 and TRBJ1-2; D might be TRBD1 (5 bases). Looked up from germline, CDR1 is SGHDN and CDR2 is FVKESK. This CDR3 spans 15 amino acids. The V gene lost 2 bases and the J gene lost 4 bases, with 14 bases spanning the gap. As DNA, the CDR3 is TGTGCCAGCAGCCAAAACCCCTATGGGGGCTATGGCTACACCTTC. Its protein is CASSQNPYGGYGYTF.

This clonotype was picked up a small number of times. The J gene is TRBJ1-3, the V gene TRBV19; D call uncertain. CDR3 length equals 16 residues. V gave up 3 bases and J gave up 0 bases, with 12 bases separating them. Germline values: CDR1 LNHDA, CDR2 SQIVND (reference sequence). The CDR3 spells CASSILRPHSGNTIYF. CDR3 bases: TGTGCCAGTAGTATCCTGAGACCCCACTCTGGAAACACCATATATTTT.

This clonotype occurred a few times. V gene TRBV27 combines with J gene TRBJ1-5; possibly TRBD1 for D (6 bases). Germline CDR1 and CDR2: MNHEY and SMNVEV (reference sequence). This CDR3 is 14 amino acids long. V shed 8 bases and J shed 5 bases, with 16 bases lying between them. CDR3 sequence: CASSGLDSDQPQHF. The CDR3 nucleotides are TGTGCCAGCTCGGGACTGGACAGTGATCAGCCCCAGCATTTT.

A few counts support this clonotype. The V call is TRBV29-1, the J call TRBJ2-1; 8 nucleotides align to TRBD2. The CDR3 totals 14 residues. The germline V gene encodes CDR1 SQVTM and CDR2 ANQGSEA. V shed 5 bases and J 2 bases; nucleotides not matched to a gene: 5. CDR3 in amino acids: CSVRGAGAYNEQFF. CDR3 nucleotide sequence: TGCAGCGTTCGGGGAGCGGGGGCCTACAATGAGCAGTTCTTC.

This clonotype was picked up many times. This chain connects TRBV12-3 or TRBV12-4 to TRBJ2-1; TRBD1 agrees at 7 bases. This CDR3 region has 14 residues. V dropped 3 bases and J dropped 5; count of bases not matched to a gene: 4. The CDR3 DNA is TGTGCCAGCAGTTTCGGACAGGTTAACAATGAGCAGTTCTTC. Its protein product is CASSFGQVNNEQFF.

The rearrangement links TRBV4-3 to TRBJ1-4; no definite D call. The CDR3 consists of 15 residues. The V gene's germline CDR1 is LGHNA and CDR2 YSLEER. V shed 0 bases and J shed 8 bases, with 13 bases lying between them. The CDR3 nucleotides are TGCGCCAGCAGCCAAGAGGGAGGGAGGCGCGAAAAACTGTTTTTT. Translating gives CASSQEGGRREKLFF.

V and J are TRBV30 and TRBJ2-2; tentative D call: TRBD1 (6 bases). The V end was cut by 4 bases, the J end by 6 bases, with 9 bases between. The CDR3 is 12 amino acids. Per the germline V gene, CDR1 is GTSNPN and CDR2 is SVGIG (reference sequence). CDR3 region: CAWTTGSGELFF. The CDR3 coding sequence is TGTGCCTGGACCACAGGGTCCGGGGAGCTGTTTTTT.

About this clonotype: At one boundary the junction diverges from the germline segment, which might be a read error. The chain couples TRBV9 to TRBJ2-1; D is possibly TRBD1 or TRBD2 (5 bases each). This CDR3 has 15 residues. Germline V gives CDR1 SGDLS, CDR2 YYNGEE. This CDR3 is CASSTGTSTVNEHFF. CDR3 in DNA: TGTGCCAGCAGCACCGGGACCAGTACCGTTAATGAGCATTTCTTC.

In its sample, this clonotype was seen many times. The chain couples TRBV2 to TRBJ1-1, with 11 positions matching TRBD1. With V trimmed by 4 bases and J by 1 base, 5 bases remained unmatched. The CDR3 has 16 residues. Germline CDR1 and CDR2: SNHLY and FYNNEI. CDR3 coding DNA: TGTGCCAGCAGTGGGGGACAGGGGGTTGGGAACACTGAAGCTTTCTTT. This codes for CASSGGQGVGNTEAFF. Full variable domain (missing parts from reference TRBV2 and TRBJ1-1): EPEVTQTPSHQVTQMGQEVILRCVPISNHLYFYWYRQILGQKVEFLVSFYNNEISEKSEIFDDQFSVERPDGSNFTLKIRSTKLEDSAMYFCASSGGQGVGNTEAFFGQGTRLTVV.

This sequence joins TRBV6-5 and TRBJ2-2, with D uncertain. Trimming cost V 3 bases and J 0 bases, with 20 bases left between them. This CDR3 is 19 amino acids long. CDR1 and CDR2 from the germline V gene are MNHEY and SVGAGI. The CDR3 DNA follows: TGTGCCAGCAGTTATCACCTGAGGATGGCGGATACGAACACCGGGGAGCTGTTTTTT. This gives the protein CASSYHLRMADTNTGELFF.

The sample holds a few counts of this clonotype. The V call is TRBV5-4, the J call TRBJ2-2, with TRBD2 identical over 7 bases. V was pared by 2 bases and J by 4 bases, with 5 bases of the junction left unmatched. Germline CDR1 reads SGHNT; CDR2 reads YYREEE (reference sequence). The CDR3 is made up of 15 amino acids. In DNA form, the CDR3 reads TGTGCCAGCAGCTTTTCCATAGCGGGCACCGGGGAGCTGTTTTTT. This translates into CASSFSIAGTGELFF.

This clonotype appeared many times. The rearrangement uses TRBV29-1 and TRBJ1-1, with D uncertain. The CDR3 has 13 residues. Trimming cost V 0 bases and J 3 bases, with 8 bases left between them. Looked up from germline, CDR1 is SQVTM and CDR2 is ANQGSEA. CDR3 sequence: CSVEDGPYTEAFF. CDR3 DNA sequence: TGCAGCGTTGAAGATGGGCCATACACTGAAGCTTTCTTT.

The rearrangement links TRBV2 to TRBJ1-1; 10 bases are a match to TRBD1. From germline, CDR1 is SNHLY and CDR2 FYNNEI. The junction had 3 bases not matched to a gene; V was cut back by 8 bases and J by 0 bases. The CDR3 loop spans 14 amino acids. CDR3 in DNA: TGTGCCAGCTTGGACAGGGGGATGAACACTGAAGCTTTCTTT. Its protein is CASLDRGMNTEAFF. Combining the CDR3 with reference TRBV2 and TRBJ1-1 gives the whole variable domain EPEVTQTPSHQVTQMGQEVILRCVPISNHLYFYWYRQILGQKVEFLVSFYNNEISEKSEIFDDQFSVERPDGSNFTLKIRSTKLEDSAMYFCASLDRGMNTEAFFGQGTRLTVV.

The chain combines TRBV29-1 with TRBJ1-1; TRBD1 might be the D (6 bases). The CDR3 covers 15 residues. V dropped 7 bases and J dropped 3 bases, with 21 bases sitting between them. Germline loops: CDR1 SQVTM, CDR2 ANQGSEA. CDR3 nucleotide sequence: TGCAGCGCCGGGGGCACAGGGATGCCCGACACTGAAGCTTTCTTT. Protein: CSAGGTGMPDTEAFF.

There are a few counts of this clonotype. The V call is TRBV3-1, the J call TRBJ1-1; D perhaps matches TRBD1 (6 bases). The V end lost 4 bases, the J end lost 5 bases, and 17 bases lay between the germline ends. Germline V gene sequence: CDR1 LGHDT, CDR2 YNNKEL (reference sequence). The CDR3 length is 15 residues. The DNA of the CDR3 is TGTGCCAGCAGCCTTGGGGGCCAGGGAAAAACTGAAGCTTTCTTT. Its translation: CASSLGGQGKTEAFF.

This clonotype was observed a handful of times. The gene calls are TRBV20-1 and TRBJ2-7; D call uncertain. This CDR3 has 15 residues. Trimming shortened V by 1 base and J by 3 bases, and 16 bases separated the two germline ends. CDR1 and CDR2 from the germline V gene are DFQATT and SNEGSKA (reference sequence). The CDR3 DNA sequence: TGCAGTGCTAGAGCCTTGGATCGGCCCCTCTACGAGCAGTACTTC. Protein: CSARALDRPLYEQYF.

The chain combines TRBV3-1 with TRBJ1-1, with 9 bases lining up with TRBD1. CDR3 size: 16 residues. Germline lookup yields CDR1 LGHDT and CDR2 YNNKEL (reference sequence). V lost 0 bases, J lost 4 bases, and 6 bases stayed unmatched. The CDR3 bases are TGTGCCAGCAGCCAAGAAATGACAGGGGGGGCCACTGAAGCTTTCTTT. It specifies CASSQEMTGGATEAFF.

The chain carries TRBV20-1 and TRBJ2-3, with 11 bases identical to TRBD2. CDR3 size: 14 residues. Germline CDR1 and CDR2: DFQATT and SNEGSKA (reference sequence). The J segment lost 8 bases and the V segment lost 6 bases, leaving 10 bases of the junction unmatched. CDR3 nucleotide sequence: TGCAGTGCCGTAGCCGGGACTAGCGGTATTACGCAGTATTTT. Protein sequence: CSAVAGTSGITQYF.

A few counts support this clonotype. V and J are TRBV12-3 or TRBV12-4 and TRBJ1-1, with D perhaps TRBD1 (5 bases). Trimming pared 6 bases from V and 6 bases from J, leaving 14 bases between. There are 13 residues in the CDR3. The CDR3 sequence is CASSAFRGAEAFF. CDR3 DNA sequence: TGTGCCAGCAGCGCGTTCCGAGGGGCTGAAGCTTTCTTT.

This rearrangement joins TRBV28 to TRBJ2-5, with D unresolved. CDR1 is MDHEN and CDR2 is SYDVKM in the germline V gene. V was pared by 4 bases and J by 5 bases, with 8 bases between. The CDR3 consists of 12 residues. The CDR3 region is CASSWGRETQYF. As DNA, the CDR3 is TGTGCCAGCAGTTGGGGAAGGGAGACCCAGTACTTC. The full variable domain, its missing parts supplied by reference TRBV28 and TRBJ2-5, is DVKVTQSSRYLVKRTGEKVFLECVQDMDHENMFWYRQDPGLGLRLIYFSYDVKMKEKGDIPEGYSVSREKKERFSLILESASTNQTSMYLCASSWGRETQYFGPGTRLLVL.

This clonotype was observed a few times. V gene TRBV2 combines with J gene TRBJ2-1; D ambiguous. The V end was cut by 7 bases, the J end by 8 bases, with 18 bases between. Germline CDR1 reads SNHLY; CDR2 reads FYNNEI. The CDR3 has 14 residues. CDR3 protein: CASTLGPSSHEQFF. CDR3 nucleotide sequence: TGTGCCAGCACCTTGGGCCCCTCAAGCCATGAGCAGTTCTTC.

The V call is TRBV20-1, the J call TRBJ1-6, with 9 positions matching TRBD1. The CDR3 loop spans 14 amino acids. Germline trimming cut 4 bases from V and 9 bases from J; bases unmatched to any gene: 7. Germline V gene lookup returns CDR1 DFQATT and CDR2 SNEGSKA (reference sequence). CDR3 region: CSAKSTGGSSPLHF. CDR3 nucleotide sequence: TGCAGTGCTAAAAGTACAGGGGGCTCTTCACCCCTCCACTTT.

The table lists this clonotype with a few counts. In DNA, the CDR3 is TGCAGCGCCAAGACACTACAGTGGAACTATGGCTACACCTTC. It specifies CSAKTLQWNYGYTF. The chain has TRBV29-1 and TRBJ1-2, with D unclear. Trimming took off 7 bases at V and 2 bases at J, with 17 bases between the two ends. Germline lookup yields CDR1 SQVTM and CDR2 ANQGSEA. This CDR3 region has 14 residues. Full variable domain (remainder filled in from reference TRBV29-1 and TRBJ1-2): SAVISQKPSRDICQRGTSLTIQCQVDSQVTMMFWYRQQPGQSLTLIATANQGSEATYESGFVIDKFPISRPNLTFSTLTVSNMSPEDSSIYLCSAKTLQWNYGYTFGSGTRLTVV.

In its sample, this clonotype was seen a few times. This rearrangement joins TRBV12-3 or TRBV12-4 to TRBJ1-2; 8 positions match TRBD1. The CDR3 consists of 11 residues. V was clipped by 10 bases and J by 4 bases; unmatched bases: 2. CDR3 DNA: TGTGCCACCGGACAGGGCTATGGCTACACCTTC. It yields the protein CATGQGYGYTF.